This T cell receptor beta chain was found in a study of T cells in Graves' hyperthyroidism and ophthalmopathy. Study-level points and caveats: It was a median approximately 6.9 months before onset that the model predicted ophthalmopathy.

This clonotype was counted many times. As yet, its antigen is unknown. There are 21 residues in the CDR3. V was clipped by 4 bases and J by 2 bases; unmatched bases: 18. From germline, CDR1 is MNHEY and CDR2 SVGEGT. TCR beta CDR3 region amplification was performed from RNA transcripts. During a first-round RT-PCR of the TCR CDR3, the HTBI primer set was used. One entry per CDR3 protein, called by TCRdb with MiXCR from the multiplex PCR reads. In the table there are about 360,000 distinct CDR3 sequences, about a fifth of which are singletons. Sequencing was done on a sample of blood. The genes are TRBV6-2 or TRBV6-3 and TRBJ2-2; 11 bases fit TRBD1. The TCR comes from a woman younger than 30 with Graves' hyperthyroidism. CDR3 sequence (DNA): TGTGCCAGCAGTTCTCGGGCGGCGTTTTTCGGGACAGGGGGAAACACCGGGGAGCTGTTTTTT. As protein: CASSSRAAFFGTGGNTGELFF.